This record looks at one T cell receptor beta chain sequence and its context. The sample belongs to a study of blood T cell repertoires in COVID-19. Repertoires were generated with immunoSEQ multiplex PCR, while TCRdb's copy carries only in-frame clones and drops some. The sample lists roughly 130,000 clones; about 86% were seen once. Sequences were obtained from PBMCs or T cells enriched from blood (not recorded which). The source of this sequence is a woman aged 50 to 65 who had recovered from COVID-19.

The CDR3 DNA reads TGTGCCAGCAGCGTAGACGGGACTCCCCAAGAGACCCAGTACTTC. Its protein is CASSVDGTPQETQYF. This chain joins TRBV9 and TRBJ2-5, with a tentative D call TRBD2 (6 bases). This CDR3 spans 15 amino acids. CDR1 is SGDLS, CDR2 YYNGEE, per germline. With 0 bases removed from V and 1 base from J, the gap between germline ends came to 10 bases. Drawing the rest from reference TRBV9 and TRBJ2-5, the complete variable domain is DSGVTQTPKHLITATGQRVTLRCSPRSGDLSVYWYQQSLDQGLQFLIQYYNGEERAKGNILERFSAQQFPDLHSELNLSSLELGDSALYFCASSVDGTPQETQYFGPGTRLLVL.